This T cell receptor beta chain was identified during a study of identical twins. This clonotype was seen a handful of times. Its matching antigen is unknown. The length of the CDR3 is 15 residues. V was pared by 5 bases and J by 2 bases, with 14 bases between. Study results and caveats: Abundant beta clonotypes from cord blood bore fewer insertions; memory repertoires lacked this pattern. Sequences that were out-of-frame, alpha and twin-shared displayed an excess of low generation probability. Partly confounded zero-insertion analyses could result from invariant MAIT and iNKT cells.

Through template switching, a universal primer site was introduced, and the cDNA contained unique molecular identifiers. TCRdb analysed the 5' RACE reads with MiXCR anew, one entry per CDR3 protein. The table includes around 1.7 million distinct CDR3 sequences, around a third detected once. The origin of this receptor is a newborn girl in good health. The chain joins TRBV12-3 or TRBV12-4 to TRBJ2-3; D call uncertain. The source material was cord blood. CDR3 sequence reads: CASSRESPHTDTQYF. In DNA, the CDR3 is TGTGCCAGCAGTCGTGAGAGCCCCCACACAGATACGCAGTATTTT.